Presented here are 3 T cell receptor beta chains from one specimen sequenced in a study of OX40 agonist ivuxolimab in advanced cancers. Measured with immunoSEQ multiplex PCR; TCRdb has only the in-frame clones, and not every one. The table shows tens of thousands of clones, with almost 90% occurring only once. This sample comprised CD4+ or CD8+ T cells sorted from blood, obtained in a trial of the OX40 agonist ivuxolimab. These TCRs come from an adult with an advanced solid tumor such as melanoma, head and neck, liver or kidney cancer.

The V and J genes are TRBV30 and TRBJ2-3, with D possibly being TRBD1 or TRBD2 (5 bases each). Trimming removed 4 bases at V and 0 bases at J, with 14 bases between. The CDR3 has 15 amino acids. The V gene's germline CDR1 is GTSNPN and CDR2 SVGIG (reference sequence). The CDR3 nucleotides are TGTGCCTGGACGACCGGGACGGCTAGCACAGATACGCAGTATTTT. Its translation: CAWTTGTASTDTQYF.

This rearrangement joins TRBV28 to TRBJ1-1; D unresolved. The CDR3 extends over 14 amino acids. Germline CDR1 is MDHEN and CDR2 is SYDVKM. The germline V and J ends were trimmed by 6 bases and 4 bases, with 15 bases remaining between them. CDR3 sequence reads: CASSPTLTTTEAFF. The DNA for the CDR3 is TGTGCCAGCAGCCCGACCTTGACGACCACTGAAGCTTTCTTT. The full variable domain, completed using reference TRBV28 and TRBJ1-1, is DVKVTQSSRYLVKRTGEKVFLECVQDMDHENMFWYRQDPGLGLRLIYFSYDVKMKEKGDIPEGYSVSREKKERFSLILESASTNQTSMYLCASSPTLTTTEAFFGQGTRLTVV.

The chain has TRBV7-2 and TRBJ2-1; 9 nucleotides match TRBD2. Germline V gives CDR1 SGHTA, CDR2 FQGNSA. Trimming cost V 4 bases and J 3 bases; bases outside gene matches: 7. The CDR3 consists of 16 residues. This CDR3 is CASSSDSGGLYNEQFF. As DNA, the CDR3 is TGTGCCAGCAGCTCCGATAGCGGGGGACTCTACAATGAGCAGTTCTTC.